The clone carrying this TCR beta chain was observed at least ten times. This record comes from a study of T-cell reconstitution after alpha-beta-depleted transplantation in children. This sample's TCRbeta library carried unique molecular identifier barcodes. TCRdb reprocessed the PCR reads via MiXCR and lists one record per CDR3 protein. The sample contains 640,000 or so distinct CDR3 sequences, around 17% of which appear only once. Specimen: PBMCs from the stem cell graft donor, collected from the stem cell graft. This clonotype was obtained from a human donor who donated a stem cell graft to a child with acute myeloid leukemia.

The CDR3 sequence: CATSRLPNTEAFF. The CDR3 nucleotides read TGTGCCACCAGCAGATTGCCGAACACTGAAGCTTTCTTT. The genes are TRBV15 and TRBJ1-1; D ambiguous. The germline V gene encodes CDR1 LNHNV and CDR2 YYDKDF (reference sequence). The CDR3 contains 13 residues. V shed 2 bases and J shed 1 base, with 5 bases lying between them.